In its sample, the clone carrying this TCR beta chain was seen once. Trimming cost V 4 bases and J 7 bases, with 11 bases left between them. CDR1 and CDR2 from the germline V gene are MNHEY and SVGEGT. CDR3 length: 12 amino acids. This record comes from a study of PD-1 and CTLA-4 blockade in melanoma. Sequencing was performed with immunoSEQ multiplex PCR; in TCRdb, only in-frame clones are kept and a portion is missing. This repertoire shows under 40,000 clones, around 89% found once; its top ten account for 5% to 6.5%. The input for sequencing was CD8+ T cells from peripheral blood, taken from a patient given anti-PD-1 treatment. This sequence was found in a human donor with melanoma. The chain couples TRBV6-2 or TRBV6-3 to TRBJ2-7; TRBD1 is a possible D gene (6 bases). The CDR3 DNA reads as TGTGCCAGCAGTTCGGACAGCACGGAGCAGTACTTC. Its translation is CASSSDSTEQYF.